The sequence of this TCR beta chain was determined in a study of OX40 agonist ivuxolimab in advanced cancers. About the study: Dosing consisted of intravenous ivuxolimab at 0.01 to 10 mg/kg every 2 weeks. Partial responses were seen in three patients, one with hepatocellular carcinoma and two with cutaneous melanoma.

CDR3 length: 14 amino acids. CDR1 and CDR2 (germline): MNHNS, SASEGT. The V end lost 7 bases, the J end lost 5 bases, and 17 bases lay between the germline ends. Worth noting for this clone: Its target is not known.

General study findings and limits: Expanded clones belonging to CD8+ T cells outnumbered, on average, those of CD4+. There was clonal expansion of CD4+ and CD8+ blood T cells by week 6 at 0.1 to 3.0 mg/kg.

Generated by immunoSEQ multiplex PCR, the TCRdb table keeps only in-frame clones and is missing some. The repertoire holds some 80,000 clones, with approximately 90% as singletons. The chain is built from TRBV6-1 and TRBJ2-5; D tentatively reads TRBD1 or TRBD2 (5 bases each). The origin of this receptor is an adult with an advanced solid tumor such as melanoma, head and neck, liver or kidney cancer. Sequencing was performed on CD4+ or CD8+ T cells sorted from blood, taken in a trial of the OX40 agonist ivuxolimab. As DNA, the CDR3 is TGTGCCAGCACAGGAGCAGGGAGTGGGGAGACCCAGTACTTC. Its protein is CASTGAGSGETQYF.